Listed below are T cell receptor beta chains from one sample, sequenced in a study of blood T cell repertoires in COVID-19. Sequencing was performed with immunoSEQ multiplex PCR; in TCRdb, only in-frame clones are kept and a portion is missing. The sample comprises about 12,000 clones, around 70% of which are singletons, and about 9.4% rests with the top ten. The sequenced sample was peripheral blood. The receptors stem from a man in his fifties or sixties with COVID-19, enrolled during active disease. Both conserved end residues are part of each CDR3.

V gene,J gene,CDR3 protein
TRBV11-2,TRBJ1-2,CASSLTGGNYGYTF
TRBV5-4,TRBJ2-3,CASSYGADTQYF
TRBV19,TRBJ2-1,CASSRDSWRGNEQFF
TRBV5-1,TRBJ2-1,CASSFGTGGNEQFF
TRBV5-8,TRBJ2-3,CASSLGDRGGTDTQYF
TRBV5-6,TRBJ2-1,CASSPLKNSYNEQFF
TRBV15,TRBJ2-5,CATSVDREETQYF
TRBV4-2,TRBJ2-7,CASSPQGGESYEQYF
TRBV10-3,TRBJ1-3,CAISEWQGVSGNTIYF
TRBV7-3,TRBJ2-3,CASSFRDFSTDTQYF
TRBV9,TRBJ2-3,CASSLTPPGQGMDTQYF
TRBV7-2,TRBJ1-4,CASSLGGRGGEATNEKLFF
TRBV6-1,TRBJ1-6,CASSERGGSPLHF
TRBV27,TRBJ2-2,CATSGSNTGELFF
TRBV4-3,TRBJ1-5,CASSQLQGMPQHF
TRBV5-1,TRBJ1-1,CASSIAGDATEAFF
TRBV5-1,TRBJ2-3,CASTPWTYTDTQYF
TRBV19,TRBJ1-5,CASSPYGSDSSNQPQHF
TRBV6-1,TRBJ2-1,CASSEVPGTSGYNEQFF
TRBV18,TRBJ2-1,CASSPYSLAEGSYNEQFF
TRBV3-1/TRBV3-2,TRBJ2-1,CASSQTSGNEQFF
TRBV10-3,TRBJ2-1,CAISVITSGGPPSYNEQFF
TRBV7-2,TRBJ1-2,CASSPRQGFGYGYTF
TRBV5-1,TRBJ2-2,CASSSPGQRLNTGELFF
TRBV18,TRBJ1-5,CASSPGGRNQPQHF
TRBV6-6,TRBJ1-5,CASSNPGTGHQPQHF
TRBV19,TRBJ2-2,CASSIAGTGELFF
TRBV7-2,TRBJ2-1,CASSPWGSGALSYNEQFF
TRBV5-8,TRBJ2-5,CASSLYLKETQYF
TRBV14,TRBJ2-3,CASQQGRANLMTDTQYF
TRBV5-1,TRBJ1-1,CASSFGDPGDTEAFF
TRBV19,TRBJ1-2,CASSHNRQNYGYTF
TRBV29-1,TRBJ2-1,CSVSRLVSAPYNEQFF
TRBV7-8,TRBJ1-2,CASSAPTGNGYTF
TRBV9,TRBJ2-1,CASSVERDEQFF
TRBV15,TRBJ1-6,CATRGDSDGGSPLHF
TRBV5-1,TRBJ2-5,CASSLEGEETQYF
TRBV20-1,TRBJ2-3,CSAQGNTQYF